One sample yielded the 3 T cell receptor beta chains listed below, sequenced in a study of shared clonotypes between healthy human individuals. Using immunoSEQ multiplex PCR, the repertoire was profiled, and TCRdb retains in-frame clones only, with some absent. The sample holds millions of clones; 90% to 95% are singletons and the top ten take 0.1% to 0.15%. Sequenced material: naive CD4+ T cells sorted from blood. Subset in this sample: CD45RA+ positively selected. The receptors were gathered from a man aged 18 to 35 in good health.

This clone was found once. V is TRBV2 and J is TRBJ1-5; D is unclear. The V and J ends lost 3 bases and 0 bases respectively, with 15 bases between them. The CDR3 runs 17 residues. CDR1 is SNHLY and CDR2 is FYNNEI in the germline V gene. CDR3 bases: TGTGCCAGCAGTGACAGGCGCAGTCTTGGTAGCAATCAGCCCCAGCATTTT. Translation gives CASSDRRSLGSNQPQHF. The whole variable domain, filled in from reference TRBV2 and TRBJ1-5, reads EPEVTQTPSHQVTQMGQEVILRCVPISNHLYFYWYRQILGQKVEFLVSFYNNEISEKSEIFDDQFSVERPDGSNFTLKIRSTKLEDSAMYFCASSDRRSLGSNQPQHFGDGTRLSIL.

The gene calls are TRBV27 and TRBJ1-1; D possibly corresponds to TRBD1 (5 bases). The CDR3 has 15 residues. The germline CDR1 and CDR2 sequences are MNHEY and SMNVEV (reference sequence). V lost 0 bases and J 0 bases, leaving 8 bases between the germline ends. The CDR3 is CASSLSGTVNTEAFF. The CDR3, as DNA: TGTGCCAGCAGTTTATCCGGGACGGTGAACACTGAAGCTTTCTTT.

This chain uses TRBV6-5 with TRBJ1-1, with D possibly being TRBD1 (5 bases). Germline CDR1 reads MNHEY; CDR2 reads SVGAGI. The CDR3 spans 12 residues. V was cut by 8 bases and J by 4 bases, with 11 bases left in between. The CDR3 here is CASQGIGTEAFF. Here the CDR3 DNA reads TGTGCCAGCCAGGGTATAGGCACTGAAGCTTTCTTT.